This T cell receptor beta chain was retrieved from a study of blood T cell repertoires in COVID-19 (TCRdb year 2020). For context, the study as a whole: Samples from collaborators originated in the United States, Italy and Spain and spanned both the acute and convalescent phases of COVID-19. The repertoires were released in a freely available public database meant as a resource for research on the immune response to SARS-CoV-2. The dataset comprised deeply sampled blood TCRbeta repertoires from subjects exposed to, actively infected with, or recovered from COVID-19. The samples were drawn from two sources: the first 160 participants of the ongoing ImmuneRACE study, and about 1,300 subjects contributed by 6 global collaborators. A de-identified subject ID, COVID-19 status, age in years and sex were almost always included in the sample metadata. HLA class I and class II types, where available, came from metadata supplied by the sample provider rather than from assay-based typing. The material from the prospective study consisted of cDNA or gDNA derived from T cells, B-cell-depleted T cells, or PBMCs.

The collaborating institutions used their own protocols to collect whole blood in K2EDTA tubes. For TCRbeta analysis, collaborators shipped samples in one of three forms: frozen whole blood, isolated PBMCs, or DNA extracted from either of those sample types. Turning to this clone: Its antigen target is currently unknown. Base qualities are missing; no much larger clone stands one base away.

TCRbeta CDR3 regions were amplified from genomic DNA using the immunoSEQ Assay, a bias-controlled multiplex PCR. The authors' analysis ran thus. The number of nucleated cells in each sample was estimated from the amplification of reference gene primers within the assay. To quantify the absolute abundance of each unique TCRbeta CDR3 rearrangement, sequence reads were collapsed and filtered. For each sample, productive Simpson clonality was calculated as the square root of Simpson's diversity index over productive rearrangements. Not all clones reach the TCRdb copy of this immuneACCESS table, which keeps in-frame sequences only. Checked studies attribute under half of the gap to unresolved V genes and leave the rest unexplained. D and trimming come from the DNA, and the V and J calls and clone size come from that table. The sample yields about 33,000 clones; about 85% were counted once. The top ten clones comprise 7.3% of the sample.

Study-level results and caveats: The quantity of clinical and demographic metadata differed by source and by participant and was supplied without curation.

The CDR3, from cysteine to phenylalanine, totals 13 residues. This entry keeps only the CDR3 DNA: 39 bases, framed from base 1. Trimming costs V 0 bases and J 3 bases, and their ends lie 7 bases apart. From the germline V gene (reference sequence), CDR1 is SGHNT and CDR2 is YYREEE. This sequence originates from a human donor in a cohort sampled during active COVID-19. The sequence links TRBV5-4 to TRBJ2-7, with no D gene named confidently. Sequencing was performed on peripheral blood. This receptor has the CDR3 CASSLAPNYEQYF. DNA sequence: TGTGCCAGCAGCTTGGCCCCTAACTACGAGCAGTACTTC.